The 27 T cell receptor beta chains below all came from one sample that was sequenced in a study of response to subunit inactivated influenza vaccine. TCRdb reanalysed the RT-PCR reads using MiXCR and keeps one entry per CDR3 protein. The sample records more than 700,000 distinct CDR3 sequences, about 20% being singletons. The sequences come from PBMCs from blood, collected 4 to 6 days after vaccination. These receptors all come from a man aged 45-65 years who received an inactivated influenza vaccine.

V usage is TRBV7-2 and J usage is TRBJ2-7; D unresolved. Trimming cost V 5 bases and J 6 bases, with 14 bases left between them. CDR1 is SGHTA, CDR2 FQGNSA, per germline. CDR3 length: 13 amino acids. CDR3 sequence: CASSPGPFSEQYF. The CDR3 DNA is TGTGCCAGCAGCCCTGGGCCCTTTTCCGAGCAGTACTTC.

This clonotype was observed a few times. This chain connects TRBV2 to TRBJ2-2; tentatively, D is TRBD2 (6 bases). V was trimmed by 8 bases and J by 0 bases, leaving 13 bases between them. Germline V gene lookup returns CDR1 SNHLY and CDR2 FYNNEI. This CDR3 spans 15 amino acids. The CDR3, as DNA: TGTGCCAGCCGACAACTAGCACCGAACACCGGGGAGCTGTTTTTT. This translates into CASRQLAPNTGELFF. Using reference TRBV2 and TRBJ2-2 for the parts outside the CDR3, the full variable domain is EPEVTQTPSHQVTQMGQEVILRCVPISNHLYFYWYRQILGQKVEFLVSFYNNEISEKSEIFDDQFSVERPDGSNFTLKIRSTKLEDSAMYFCASRQLAPNTGELFFGEGSRLTVL.

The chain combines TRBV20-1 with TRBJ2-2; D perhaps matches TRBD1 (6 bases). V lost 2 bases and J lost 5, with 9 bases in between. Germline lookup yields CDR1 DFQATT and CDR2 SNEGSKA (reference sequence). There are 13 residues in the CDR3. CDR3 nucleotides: TGCAGTGCTAGACAGGGGAGTACCGGGGAGCTGTTTTTT. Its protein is CSARQGSTGELFF.

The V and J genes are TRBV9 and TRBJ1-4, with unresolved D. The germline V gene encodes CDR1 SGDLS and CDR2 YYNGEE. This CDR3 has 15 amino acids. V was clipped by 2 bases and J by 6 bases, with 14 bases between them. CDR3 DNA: TGTGCCAGCAGCGTGAGACCCGAGCCGTATGAAAAACTGTTTTTT. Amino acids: CASSVRPEPYEKLFF.

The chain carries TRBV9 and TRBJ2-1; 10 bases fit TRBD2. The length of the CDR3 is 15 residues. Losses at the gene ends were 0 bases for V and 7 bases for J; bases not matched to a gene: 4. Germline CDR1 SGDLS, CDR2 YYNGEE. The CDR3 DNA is TGTGCCAGCAGCGTAGCCGGGACTAGCGTGAATGAGCAGTTCTTC. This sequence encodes CASSVAGTSVNEQFF.

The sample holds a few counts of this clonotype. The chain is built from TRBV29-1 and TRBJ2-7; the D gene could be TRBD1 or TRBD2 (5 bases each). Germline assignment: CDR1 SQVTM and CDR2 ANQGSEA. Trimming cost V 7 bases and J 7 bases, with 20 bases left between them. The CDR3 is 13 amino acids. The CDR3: CSAAADWGWEQYF. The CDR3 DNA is TGCAGCGCGGCGGCAGATTGGGGGTGGGAGCAGTACTTC.

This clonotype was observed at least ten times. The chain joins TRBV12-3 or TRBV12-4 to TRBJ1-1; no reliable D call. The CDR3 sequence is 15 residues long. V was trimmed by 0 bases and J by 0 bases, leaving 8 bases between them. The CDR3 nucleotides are TGTGCCAGCAGTTTAGCGCGGAGATTGAACACTGAAGCTTTCTTT. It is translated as CASSLARRLNTEAFF.

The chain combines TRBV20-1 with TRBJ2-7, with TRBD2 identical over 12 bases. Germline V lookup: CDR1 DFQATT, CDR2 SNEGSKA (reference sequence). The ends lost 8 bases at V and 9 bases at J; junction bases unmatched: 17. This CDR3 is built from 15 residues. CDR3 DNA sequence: TGCAGTTCCCTAGCGGGAGGGCCGGGTCGAGCCGGGCAGTACTTC. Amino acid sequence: CSSLAGGPGRAGQYF.

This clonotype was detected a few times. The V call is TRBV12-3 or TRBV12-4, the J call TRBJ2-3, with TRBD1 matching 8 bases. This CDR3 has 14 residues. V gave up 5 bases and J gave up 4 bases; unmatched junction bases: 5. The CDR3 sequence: CASSQTDRADTQYF. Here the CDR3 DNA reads TGTGCCAGCAGTCAGACGGACAGGGCAGATACGCAGTATTTT.

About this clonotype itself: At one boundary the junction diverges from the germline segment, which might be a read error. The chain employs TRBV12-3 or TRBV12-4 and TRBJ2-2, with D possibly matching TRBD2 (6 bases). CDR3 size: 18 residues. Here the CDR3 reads CTSSLGEMGVLASGELFF. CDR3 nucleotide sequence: TGTACCAGCAGTTTAGGGGAGATGGGGGTACTAGCATCCGGGGAGCTGTTTTTT.

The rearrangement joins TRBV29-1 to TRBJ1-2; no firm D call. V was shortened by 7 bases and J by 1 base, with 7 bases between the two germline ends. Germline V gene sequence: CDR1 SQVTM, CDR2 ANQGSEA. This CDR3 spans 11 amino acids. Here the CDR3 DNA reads TGCAGCGGCCACCGTAACTATGGCTACACCTTC. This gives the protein CSGHRNYGYTF.

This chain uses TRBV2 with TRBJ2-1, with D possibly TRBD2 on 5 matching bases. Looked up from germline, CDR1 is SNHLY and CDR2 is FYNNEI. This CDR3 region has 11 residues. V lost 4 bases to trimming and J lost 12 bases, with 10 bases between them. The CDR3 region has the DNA TGTGCCAGCAGTGGGGAGTCTATGCAGTTCTTC. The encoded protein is CASSGESMQFF.

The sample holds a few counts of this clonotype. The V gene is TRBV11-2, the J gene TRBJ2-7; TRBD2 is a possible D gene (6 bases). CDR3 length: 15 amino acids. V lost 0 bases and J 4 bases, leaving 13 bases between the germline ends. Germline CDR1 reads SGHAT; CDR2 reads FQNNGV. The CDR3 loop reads CASSLDGASEYEQYF. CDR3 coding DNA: TGTGCCAGCAGCTTAGATGGCGCTAGCGAATACGAGCAGTACTTC.

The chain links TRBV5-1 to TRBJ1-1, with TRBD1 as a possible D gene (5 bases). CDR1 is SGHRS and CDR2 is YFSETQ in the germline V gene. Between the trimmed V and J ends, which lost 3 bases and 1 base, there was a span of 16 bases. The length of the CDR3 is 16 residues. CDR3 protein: CASSSSTGFKNTEAFF. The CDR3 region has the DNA TGCGCCAGCAGCTCGTCTACAGGTTTTAAGAACACTGAAGCTTTCTTT. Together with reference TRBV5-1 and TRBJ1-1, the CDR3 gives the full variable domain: KAGVTQTPRYLIKTRGQQVTLSCSPISGHRSVSWYQQTPGQGLQFLFEYFSETQRNKGNFPGRFSGRQFSNSRSEMNVSTLELGDSALYLCASSSSTGFKNTEAFFGQGTRLTVV.

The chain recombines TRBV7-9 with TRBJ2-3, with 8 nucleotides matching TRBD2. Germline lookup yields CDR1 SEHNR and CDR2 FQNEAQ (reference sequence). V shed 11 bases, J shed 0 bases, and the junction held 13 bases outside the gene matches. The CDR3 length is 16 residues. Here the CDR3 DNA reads TGTGCCCTGTCGGGAACTAGCGGTTCTAGCACAGATACGCAGTATTTT. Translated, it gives CALSGTSGSSTDTQYF.

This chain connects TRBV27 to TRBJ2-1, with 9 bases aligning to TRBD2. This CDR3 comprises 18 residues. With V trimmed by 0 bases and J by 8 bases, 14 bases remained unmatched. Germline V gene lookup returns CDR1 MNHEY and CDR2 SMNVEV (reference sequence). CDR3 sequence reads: CASSLSGAGGGVWYEQFF. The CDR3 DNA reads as TGTGCCAGCAGTTTATCGGGGGCGGGAGGGGGAGTTTGGTATGAGCAGTTCTTC.

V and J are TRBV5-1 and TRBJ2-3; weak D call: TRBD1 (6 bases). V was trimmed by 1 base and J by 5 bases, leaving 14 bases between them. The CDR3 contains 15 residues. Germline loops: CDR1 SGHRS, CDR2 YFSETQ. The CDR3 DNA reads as TGCGCCAGCAGCTTGAACATTCAGGGGCAAGATACGCAGTATTTT. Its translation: CASSLNIQGQDTQYF.

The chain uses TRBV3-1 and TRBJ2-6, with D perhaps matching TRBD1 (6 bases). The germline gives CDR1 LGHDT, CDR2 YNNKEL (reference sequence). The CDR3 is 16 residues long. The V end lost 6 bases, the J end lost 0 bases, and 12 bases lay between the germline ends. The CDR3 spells CASRHLRGSGANVLTF. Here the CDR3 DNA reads TGTGCCAGCAGACATCTCAGGGGCTCTGGGGCCAACGTCCTGACTTTC. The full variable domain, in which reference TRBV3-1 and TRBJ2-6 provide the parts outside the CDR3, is DTAVSQTPKYLVTQMGNDKSIKCEQNLGHDTMYWYKQDSKKFLKIMFSYNNKELIINETVPNRFSPKSPDKAHLNLHINSLELGDSAVYFCASRHLRGSGANVLTFGAGSRLTVL.

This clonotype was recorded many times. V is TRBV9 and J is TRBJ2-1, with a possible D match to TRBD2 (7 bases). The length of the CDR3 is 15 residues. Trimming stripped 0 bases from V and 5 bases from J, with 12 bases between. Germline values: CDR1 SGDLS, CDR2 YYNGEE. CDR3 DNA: TGTGCCAGCAGCGTAGGGAGGGGGGGAAACAATGAGCAGTTCTTC. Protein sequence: CASSVGRGGNNEQFF.

CDR3 region: CASSWGKRGHEQFF. As DNA, the CDR3 is TGTGCCAGCAGTTGGGGAAAGCGGGGGCATGAGCAGTTCTTC. The rearrangement joins TRBV6-2 or TRBV6-3 to TRBJ2-1, with 8 bases that match TRBD2. CDR1 and CDR2 (germline): MNHEY, SVGEGT. Trimming at V came to 4 bases and at J to 8 bases, leaving 7 bases not matched to a gene. The CDR3 length is 14 residues.

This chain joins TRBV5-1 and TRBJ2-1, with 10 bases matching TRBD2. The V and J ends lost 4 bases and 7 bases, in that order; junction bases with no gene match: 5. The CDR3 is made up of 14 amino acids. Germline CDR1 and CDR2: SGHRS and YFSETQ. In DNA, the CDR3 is TGCGCCAGCAGCCGTAGCGGGAGGCGGAATGAGCAGTTCTTC. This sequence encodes CASSRSGRRNEQFF. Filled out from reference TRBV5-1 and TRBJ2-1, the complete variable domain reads KAGVTQTPRYLIKTRGQQVTLSCSPISGHRSVSWYQQTPGQGLQFLFEYFSETQRNKGNFPGRFSGRQFSNSRSEMNVSTLELGDSALYLCASSRSGRRNEQFFGPGTRLTVL.

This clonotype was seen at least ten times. This chain's CDR3 is CSASAPSYEQYF. The CDR3 DNA reads TGCAGTGCTAGTGCCCCCTCGTACGAGCAGTACTTC. This chain uses TRBV20-1 with TRBJ2-7; D uncertain. V lost 3 bases and J lost 4, with 10 bases in between. This CDR3 region has 12 residues. Germline CDR1 is DFQATT and CDR2 is SNEGSKA (reference sequence).

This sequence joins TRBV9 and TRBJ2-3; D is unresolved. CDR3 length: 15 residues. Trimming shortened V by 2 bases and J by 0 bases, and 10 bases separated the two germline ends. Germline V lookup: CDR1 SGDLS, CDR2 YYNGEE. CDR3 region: CASSVGLASTDTQYF. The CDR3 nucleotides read TGTGCCAGCAGCGTCGGGCTGGCTAGCACAGATACGCAGTATTTT.

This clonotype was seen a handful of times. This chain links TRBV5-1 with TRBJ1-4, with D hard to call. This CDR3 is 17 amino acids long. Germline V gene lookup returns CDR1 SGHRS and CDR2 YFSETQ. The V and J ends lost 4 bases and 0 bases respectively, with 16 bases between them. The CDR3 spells CASSAGVGMPTNEKLFF. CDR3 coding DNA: TGCGCCAGCAGCGCTGGGGTAGGGATGCCAACTAATGAAAAACTGTTTTTT.

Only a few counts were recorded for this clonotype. In nucleotides, the CDR3 is TGTGCCAGCACCGCAGGAAGGTCCGGTCAGCCCCAGCATTTT. It translates to CASTAGRSGQPQHF. The J gene is TRBJ1-5, the V gene TRBV12-3 or TRBV12-4, with D unclear. The CDR3 runs to 14 residues. With 7 bases removed from V and 6 bases from J, the gap between germline ends came to 16 bases.

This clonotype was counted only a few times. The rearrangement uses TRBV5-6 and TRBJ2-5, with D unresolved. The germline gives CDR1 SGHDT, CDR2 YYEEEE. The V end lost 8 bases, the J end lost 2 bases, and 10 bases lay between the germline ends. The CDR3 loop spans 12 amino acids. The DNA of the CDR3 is TGTGCCAGTACAGACGGGCAAGAGACCCAGTACTTC. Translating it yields CASTDGQETQYF.

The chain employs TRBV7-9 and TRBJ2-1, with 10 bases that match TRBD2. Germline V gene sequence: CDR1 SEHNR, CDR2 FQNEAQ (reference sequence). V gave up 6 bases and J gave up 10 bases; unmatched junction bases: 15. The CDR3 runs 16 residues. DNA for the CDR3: TGTGCCAGCAGATCCCGGGCCCAACTAGCGGGGAACGAGCAGTTCTTC. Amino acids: CASRSRAQLAGNEQFF. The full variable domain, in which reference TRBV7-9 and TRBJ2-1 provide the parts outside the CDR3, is DTGVSQNPRHKITKRGQNVTFRCDPISEHNRLYWYRQTLGQGPEFLTYFQNEAQLEKSRLLSDRFSAERPKGSFSTLEIQRTEQGDSAMYLCASRSRAQLAGNEQFFGPGTRLTVL.